Below, 27 T cell receptor beta chains from the same sample are listed, as sequenced in a study of T cells in Graves' hyperthyroidism and ophthalmopathy. Researchers amplified the TCR beta CDR3 regions from RNA transcripts. Initially, a first-round RT-PCR of the TCR CDR3 employed the HTBI primer set. TCRdb reprocessed the multiplex PCR reads via MiXCR and lists one record per CDR3 protein. The sample consists of 500,000 to 700,000 distinct CDR3 sequences, 16% of them appearing once. The material sequenced was blood. All receptors come from a woman aged 18-30 years with Graves' hyperthyroidism.

There are many counts of this clonotype. The rearrangement uses TRBV20-1 and TRBJ1-2, with D maybe TRBD1 (6 bases). Germline V gene data show CDR1 as DFQATT and CDR2 as SNEGSKA (reference sequence). The CDR3 sequence is 13 residues long. V was shortened by 2 bases and J by 6 bases, with 13 bases between the two germline ends. In DNA, the CDR3 is TGCAGTGCTAGAACCCCAGGGGATAATGGCTACACCTTC. It translates to CSARTPGDNGYTF.

There are a few counts of this clonotype. CDR3: CASSRESLSEAFF. CDR3 coding DNA: TGTGCCAGCAGCCGCGAGTCCCTGTCTGAAGCTTTCTTT. This rearrangement joins TRBV5-4 to TRBJ1-1; D unclear. V was cut by 4 bases and J by 6 bases, with 13 bases left in between. The CDR3 has 13 residues. Germline V CDR1 and CDR2: SGHNT, YYREEE (reference sequence).

This clonotype was recorded a few times. The chain is built from TRBV29-1 and TRBJ1-2, with D uncertain. V was pared by 4 bases and J by 3 bases, with 6 bases between. The germline gives CDR1 SQVTM, CDR2 ANQGSEA. This CDR3 has 11 amino acids. The CDR3 DNA follows: TGCAGCGTTGGAACAGACTATGGCTACACCTTC. This encodes CSVGTDYGYTF.

This clonotype was found many times. The chain joins TRBV20-1 to TRBJ1-5, with TRBD1 as a possible D gene (6 bases). This CDR3 spans 15 amino acids. CDR1 and CDR2 from the germline V gene are DFQATT and SNEGSKA (reference sequence). V was shortened by 3 bases and J by 7 bases, with 19 bases between the two germline ends. Here the CDR3 reads CSARDYRDSGQPQHF. The CDR3 nucleotides read TGCAGTGCTAGGGATTACAGGGATTCGGGGCAGCCCCAGCATTTT.

This clonotype was recorded many times. The rearrangement uses TRBV6-1 and TRBJ1-6; 9 bases line up with TRBD1. The V gene's germline CDR1 is MNHNS and CDR2 SASEGT. V trimming: 6 bases; J trimming: 9 bases; junction bases outside the gene matches: 9. The CDR3 contains 15 residues. DNA for the CDR3: TGTGCCAGCAGCGAGAGAGGACAGGGGTTTTCACCCCTCCACTTT. Residues: CASSERGQGFSPLHF.

This clonotype appeared many times. This chain uses TRBV12-3 or TRBV12-4 with TRBJ2-7; 11 bases are shared with TRBD1. The J segment lost 7 bases and the V segment lost 6 bases, leaving 8 bases of the junction unmatched. The CDR3 spans 14 residues. DNA for the CDR3: TGTGCCAGCAGCCCCGGGACAGGGGGTGCGGAGCAGTACTTC. Protein product: CASSPGTGGAEQYF.

This clonotype occurred many times. The chain has TRBV12-3 or TRBV12-4 and TRBJ1-3; the D is unclear. The germline V and J ends were trimmed by 3 bases and 0 bases, with 6 bases remaining between them. The CDR3 length is 14 residues. The CDR3: CASSLGSSGNTIYF. CDR3 in DNA: TGTGCCAGCAGTTTGGGCAGCTCTGGAAACACCATATATTTT.

V and J are TRBV2 and TRBJ2-1; D is unclear. The CDR3 covers 12 residues. V dropped 6 bases and J dropped 6 bases, with 9 bases sitting between them. The germline V gene encodes CDR1 SNHLY and CDR2 FYNNEI. CDR3 DNA: TGTGCCAGCAGGAATCTTCGCAATGAGCAGTTCTTC. Encoded protein: CASRNLRNEQFF.

This clonotype was seen many times. CDR3 sequence reads: CASSLALDLAGGRGDEQFF. The CDR3 nucleotides are TGTGCCAGCAGCTTAGCGCTCGATCTAGCGGGGGGGCGGGGGGATGAGCAGTTCTTC. This rearrangement joins TRBV7-2 to TRBJ2-1; 12 bases fit TRBD2. CDR3 length: 19 residues. The V and J ends lost 0 bases and 8 bases, in that order; junction bases with no gene match: 14. CDR1 SGHTA and CDR2 FQGNSA come from the germline V gene.

Concerning this clonotype: A clone one base away is much larger, so this may be a read error. This chain uses TRBV6-1 with TRBJ2-6, with TRBD1 as a possible D gene (6 bases). Germline CDR1 is MNHNS and CDR2 is SASEGT. The CDR3 totals 16 residues. CDR3 DNA sequence: TGTACCAGCAGTGAAGATGGGGGCGCTGGGGCCAACGTCCTGACTTTC. Protein product: CTSSEDGGAGANVLTF.

The V gene is TRBV6-1, the J gene TRBJ1-3; D unclear. Trimming removed 5 bases at V and 5 bases at J, with 16 bases between. CDR1 and CDR2 (germline): MNHNS, SASEGT. CDR3 length: 15 residues. Here the CDR3 DNA reads TGTGCCAGCAGTTCCCCTATGGACGGGAGAAACACCATATATTTT. Encoded protein: CASSSPMDGRNTIYF.

This clonotype has a handful of counts. This chain links TRBV7-9 with TRBJ2-7, with 11 bases lining up with TRBD2. Germline assignment: CDR1 SEHNR and CDR2 FQNEAQ (reference sequence). There are 15 residues in the CDR3. With V trimmed by 4 bases and J by 4 bases, 6 bases remained unmatched. This chain's CDR3 is CASSSPGLADYEQYF. CDR3 DNA sequence: TGTGCCAGCAGCTCACCGGGACTAGCGGATTACGAGCAGTACTTC.

The J gene is TRBJ2-2, the V gene TRBV28; 8 nucleotides match TRBD1. Per germline, CDR1 MDHEN and CDR2 SYDVKM. The CDR3 length is 13 residues. V lost 8 bases and J lost 10; bases outside the gene matches: 9. DNA of the CDR3: TGTGCCAGCGGGGGCAGGGGGCGCGTGGAGCTGTTTTTT. Translating it yields CASGGRGRVELFF.

This clonotype was seen a handful of times. The rearrangement uses TRBV28 and TRBJ1-6, with D perhaps matching TRBD1 (5 bases). This CDR3 is 14 amino acids long. Trimming left V 7 bases short and J 9 bases short, with 16 bases between. CDR1 is MDHEN and CDR2 is SYDVKM in the germline V gene. CDR3 DNA: TGTGCCAGCACCCACGGGGGTGTGGGTTCACCCCTCCACTTT. It encodes CASTHGGVGSPLHF.

Remarks on this clonotype: Just one base apart from a much larger clone, this may be a read error. The CDR3 end shows no conserved phenylalanine or tryptophan, and so a read error is likely. This chain links TRBV24-1 with TRBJ2-7; 7 bases line up with TRBD1. With V trimmed by 4 bases and J by 4 bases, 6 bases remained unmatched. CDR1 and CDR2 from the germline V gene are KGHDR and SFDVKD. The CDR3 loop spans 14 amino acids. The CDR3 region is CATSESGQAYEQYL. CDR3 nucleotide sequence: TGTGCCACCAGTGAGTCTGGACAGGCTTACGAGCAGTACCTC.

This clonotype was counted many times. The J gene is TRBJ2-5, the V gene TRBV4-3; either TRBD1 or TRBD2 may fit D (5 bases each). This CDR3 comprises 15 residues. V was cut by 4 bases and J by 0 bases, with 12 bases left in between. Germline V gene lookup returns CDR1 LGHNA and CDR2 YSLEER. The DNA for the CDR3 is TGCGCCAGCAGCCCCAGACCGGGGCACCAAGAGACCCAGTACTTC. Its translation: CASSPRPGHQETQYF.

The J gene is TRBJ2-1, the V gene TRBV7-9; D might be TRBD2 (6 bases). The CDR3 covers 16 residues. Germline V gene lookup returns CDR1 SEHNR and CDR2 FQNEAQ (reference sequence). V lost 4 bases, J lost 0 bases, and 13 bases lay in between. This CDR3 is CASSSTGSSSYNEQFF. CDR3 nucleotide sequence: TGTGCCAGCAGCTCCACCGGGAGCAGCTCCTACAATGAGCAGTTCTTC.

This clonotype appeared many times. The V gene is TRBV5-1, the J gene TRBJ2-7; possibly TRBD1 or TRBD2 for D (7 bases each). Looked up from germline, CDR1 is SGHRS and CDR2 is YFSETQ. This CDR3 is built from 15 residues. The V end lost 0 bases, the J end lost 6 bases, and 16 bases lay between the germline ends. For the CDR3, the DNA is TGCGCCAGCAGCTTGGTTGGCGGCAGGGGGGGCGAGCAGTACTTC. Protein: CASSLVGGRGGEQYF.

This clonotype was detected many times. The chain's CDR3 is CASGLVIRRGGFGNTIYF. The CDR3 region has the DNA TGTGCTAGTGGTTTGGTGATTCGCCGAGGAGGCTTTGGAAACACCATATATTTT. The chain couples TRBV12-5 to TRBJ1-3, with unresolved D. V lost 0 bases and J 3 bases, leaving 18 bases between the germline ends. The CDR3 spans 18 residues. CDR1 and CDR2 (germline): LGHNT, FRNRAP.

This clonotype was picked up a small number of times. This rearrangement joins TRBV10-1 to TRBJ2-3; a possible D gene is TRBD1 (6 bases). The CDR3 loop spans 12 amino acids. Trimming took off 4 bases at V and 8 bases at J, with 10 bases between the two ends. The germline gives CDR1 WNHNN, CDR2 SYGVQD (reference sequence). DNA of the CDR3: TGCGCCAGCAGTGGGACAGCCGGTACGCAGTATTTT. As protein: CASSGTAGTQYF.

The chain recombines TRBV5-1 with TRBJ1-3; unclear D gene. There are 15 residues in the CDR3. The germline V and J ends were trimmed by 1 base and 1 base, with 9 bases remaining between them. The germline gives CDR1 SGHRS, CDR2 YFSETQ. The CDR3 here is CASSLWGASGNTIYF. In DNA, the CDR3 is TGCGCCAGCAGCTTGTGGGGAGCTTCTGGAAACACCATATATTTT.

Ten or more counts support this clonotype. The gene calls are TRBV2 and TRBJ2-3; 9 bases are a match to TRBD2. The CDR3 has 15 amino acids. Germline V gene sequence: CDR1 SNHLY, CDR2 FYNNEI. The V and J ends lost 3 bases and 6 bases, in that order; junction bases with no gene match: 7. The CDR3 protein is CASSEWLAGPDTQYF. As DNA, the CDR3 is TGTGCCAGCAGTGAGTGGCTAGCGGGACCCGATACGCAGTATTTT.

This clonotype was counted many times. The V gene is TRBV11-2, the J gene TRBJ2-3; D is possibly TRBD2 (5 bases). Germline loops: CDR1 SGHAT, CDR2 FQNNGV. V gave up 5 bases and J gave up 6 bases, with 9 bases separating them. This CDR3 spans 12 amino acids. Here the CDR3 DNA reads TGTGCCAGCAGCGCCACGGGGGATACGCAGTATTTT. This sequence encodes CASSATGDTQYF.

Ten or more counts support this clonotype. The chain combines TRBV6-1 with TRBJ1-2; D uncertain. Germline values: CDR1 MNHNS, CDR2 SASEGT. There are 13 residues in the CDR3. The V and J ends lost 6 bases and 6 bases respectively, with 14 bases between them. CDR3 coding DNA: TGTGCCAGCAGCTACGTTCCGGGAGATGGCTACACCTTC. It is translated as CASSYVPGDGYTF.

This clonotype was observed at least ten times. The V call is TRBV6-2 or TRBV6-3, the J call TRBJ1-5; D perhaps matches TRBD1 (5 bases). Trimming took 5 bases from V and 6 from J, leaving 17 bases between them. Germline-derived CDR1 and CDR2 are MNHEY and SVGEGT. The CDR3 is made up of 15 amino acids. Here the CDR3 reads CASSPPGLSIQPQHF. CDR3 nucleotides: TGTGCCAGCAGTCCTCCGGGACTTTCGATTCAGCCCCAGCATTTT.

This clonotype was counted at least ten times. The CDR3 loop is CASKSGTGDQETQYF. The CDR3 bases are TGTGCCAGCAAATCCGGGACAGGGGACCAAGAGACCCAGTACTTC. The chain recombines TRBV2 with TRBJ2-5; 10 nucleotides agree with TRBD1. The V gene's germline CDR1 is SNHLY and CDR2 FYNNEI. The CDR3 spans 15 residues. V was clipped by 7 bases and J by 0 bases; unmatched bases: 5. The whole variable domain, filled in from reference TRBV2 and TRBJ2-5, reads EPEVTQTPSHQVTQMGQEVILRCVPISNHLYFYWYRQILGQKVEFLVSFYNNEISEKSEIFDDQFSVERPDGSNFTLKIRSTKLEDSAMYFCASKSGTGDQETQYFGPGTRLLVL.

This clonotype was seen a handful of times. The chain has TRBV27 and TRBJ2-3; no reliable D call. V was pared by 1 base and J by 0 bases, with 5 bases between. From germline, CDR1 is MNHEY and CDR2 SMNVEV (reference sequence). There are 14 residues in the CDR3. The DNA for the CDR3 is TGTGCCAGCAGTTTATATACTAGCACAGATACGCAGTATTTT. It specifies CASSLYTSTDTQYF.